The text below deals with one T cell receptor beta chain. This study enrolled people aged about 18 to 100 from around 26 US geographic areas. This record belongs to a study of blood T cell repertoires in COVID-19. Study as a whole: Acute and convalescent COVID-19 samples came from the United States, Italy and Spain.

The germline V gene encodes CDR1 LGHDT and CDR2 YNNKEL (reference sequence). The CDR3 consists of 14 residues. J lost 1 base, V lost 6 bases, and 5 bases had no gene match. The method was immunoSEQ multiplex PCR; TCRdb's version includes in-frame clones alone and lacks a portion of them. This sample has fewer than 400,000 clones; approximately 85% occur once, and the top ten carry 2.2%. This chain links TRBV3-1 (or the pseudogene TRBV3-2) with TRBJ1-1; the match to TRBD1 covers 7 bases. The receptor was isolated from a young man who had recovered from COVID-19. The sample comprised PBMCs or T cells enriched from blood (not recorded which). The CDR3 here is CASSRGTENTEAFF. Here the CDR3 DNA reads TGTGCCAGCAGTCGTGGGACAGAGAACACTGAAGCTTTCTTT.